This T cell receptor (beta chain) is drawn from a study of T cells expressing NK-cell markers. Turning to the study itself: Seven HCMV-seropositive donors and one seronegative donor made up the eight sequenced donors. Overall study results and limits: These clonotypes also led the CD3+CD56-NKG2C+ fraction in a few donors. In more than 5 donors, dominant CD3+CD56+NKG2C+ clones formed roughly 1.0-7.5% of CD8+ cells.

What made the TCR beta cDNA was 5'RACE template switching with UMIs. TCRdb reprocessed the 5' RACE reads and reports one entry per CDR3 protein, with no DNA. This sample's table has 130,000 to 150,000 distinct CDR3 sequences. Worth noting for this clonotype: Its antigen remains unknown.

The CDR3 length is 17 residues. Germline CDR1 is SEHNR and CDR2 is FQNEAQ (reference sequence). The TCR originated in a man between 18 and 29 years old in good health. The sample consisted of blood T cells: a sorted CD56 or NKG2C T cell subset, CD4+ or CD8+ T cells, or bulk PBMC T cells (not recorded which). V and J are TRBV7-9 and TRBJ2-3; lacking DNA, the TRBD2 call made by TCRdb goes unchecked. The CDR3 protein is CASSLVPSGRDTDTQYF.